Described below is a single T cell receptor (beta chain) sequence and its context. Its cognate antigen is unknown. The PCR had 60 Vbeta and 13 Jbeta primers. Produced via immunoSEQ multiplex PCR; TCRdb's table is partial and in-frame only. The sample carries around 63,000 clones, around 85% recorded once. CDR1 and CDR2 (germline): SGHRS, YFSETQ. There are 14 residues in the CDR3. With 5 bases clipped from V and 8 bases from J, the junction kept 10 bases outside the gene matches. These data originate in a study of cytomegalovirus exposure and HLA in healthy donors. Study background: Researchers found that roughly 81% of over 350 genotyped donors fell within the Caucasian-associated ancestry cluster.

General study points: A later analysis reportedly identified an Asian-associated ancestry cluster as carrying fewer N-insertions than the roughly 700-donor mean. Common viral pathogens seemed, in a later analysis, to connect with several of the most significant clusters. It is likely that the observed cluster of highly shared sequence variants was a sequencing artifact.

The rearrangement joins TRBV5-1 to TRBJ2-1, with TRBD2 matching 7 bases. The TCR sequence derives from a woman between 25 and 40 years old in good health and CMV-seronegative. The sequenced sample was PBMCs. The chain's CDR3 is CASRGAGWGDEQFF. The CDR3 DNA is TGCGCCAGCAGGGGAGCGGGATGGGGGGATGAGCAGTTCTTC.